Presented here are 18 T cell receptor beta chains from one specimen sequenced in a study of T cells in Graves' hyperthyroidism and ophthalmopathy. TCR beta CDR3 regions were amplified from RNA. The TCR CDR3 first-round RT-PCR relied on the HTBI primer set. Each CDR3 protein is one row after TCRdb ran MiXCR on the multiplex PCR reads. The sample comprises under 650,000 distinct CDR3 sequences, around 15% of which are singletons, and less than 4.5% rests with the top ten. The specimen was blood. These receptors were obtained from a woman in her 30s with Graves' hyperthyroidism.

This clonotype was seen a few times. This clone may be a read error of a much larger clone one base away. The chain is built from TRBV2 and TRBJ1-1; D call uncertain. The CDR3 has 13 amino acids. In germline, CDR1 is SNHLY, CDR2 FYNNEI. The CDR3 protein is CASSVDGNTEVFF. As DNA, the CDR3 is TGTGCCAGCAGTGTTGACGGGAACACTGAAGTTTTCTTT.

J is TRBJ2-7 and V is TRBV20-1; D unclear. CDR3 length: 13 residues. V shed 4 bases and J shed 0 bases, with 10 bases lying between them. Germline CDR1 DFQATT, CDR2 SNEGSKA (reference sequence). The CDR3 spells CSAKRTLSYEQYF. CDR3 coding DNA: TGCAGTGCTAAAAGGACGCTCTCCTACGAGCAGTACTTC.

This clonotype was seen a handful of times. V usage is TRBV11-2 and J usage is TRBJ1-2, with D perhaps TRBD1 (6 bases). V was trimmed by 0 bases and J by 4 bases, leaving 12 bases between them. This CDR3 comprises 15 residues. Looked up from germline, CDR1 is SGHAT and CDR2 is FQNNGV. DNA for the CDR3: TGTGCCAGCAGCTTAGATCTACAGGGTGGCTATGGCTACACCTTC. This translates into CASSLDLQGGYGYTF.

This clonotype appeared many times. The chain has TRBV7-2 and TRBJ2-3, with 10 bases aligning to TRBD2. V lost 5 bases, J lost 0 bases, and 11 bases stayed unmatched. CDR3 length: 18 amino acids. Germline assignment: CDR1 SGHTA and CDR2 FQGNSA. The CDR3 region is CASSIFRLTSGSTDTQYF. DNA for the CDR3: TGTGCCAGCAGCATTTTTAGATTGACTAGCGGGAGCACAGATACGCAGTATTTT.

This clonotype was counted a few times. This rearrangement joins TRBV29-1 to TRBJ2-5, with D unclear. The ends were cut back, 0 bases at V and 4 bases at J, with 6 bases in the middle. Per germline, CDR1 SQVTM and CDR2 ANQGSEA. The CDR3 consists of 12 residues. This CDR3 is CSVEDLGETQYF. The CDR3, as DNA: TGCAGCGTTGAAGATCTAGGAGAGACCCAGTACTTC.

Concerning this clonotype: Being one base from a much bigger clone, this may be a read error. V usage is TRBV7-3 and J usage is TRBJ1-6, with D possibly TRBD1 on 5 matching bases. The CDR3 extends over 13 amino acids. V dropped 5 bases and J dropped 8 bases, with 10 bases sitting between them. Germline CDR1 is SGHTA and CDR2 is FQGTGA. Here the CDR3 DNA reads TGTGCCAGCAGCCCGGGGGTCGATTCACCCCTCCACTTT. Amino acids: CASSPGVDSPLHF.

The gene calls are TRBV12-3 or TRBV12-4 and TRBJ1-2, with 8 bases matching TRBD1. The V segment lost 8 bases and the J segment 8 bases; nucleotides outside the gene matches: 7. The CDR3 has 12 amino acids. CDR3 amino acids: CASGQGGGGYTF. The CDR3, as DNA: TGTGCCAGCGGACAGGGTGGTGGGGGCTACACCTTC.

This clonotype was picked up many times. The rearrangement links TRBV28 to TRBJ2-1; 9 bases agree with TRBD2. Germline values: CDR1 MDHEN, CDR2 SYDVKM. The CDR3 totals 20 residues. V was clipped by 1 base and J by 6 bases; unmatched bases: 19. The CDR3 region has the DNA TGTGCCAGCAGTTTATTTGATACAGCGGGAGGTTTTCTTTTTGGCAATGAGCAGTTCTTC. Residues: CASSLFDTAGGFLFGNEQFF.

The CDR3 loop is CASSEVPTLTDTQYF. CDR3 DNA sequence: TGTGCCAGCAGTGAAGTTCCGACACTTACAGATACGCAGTATTTT. The V gene is TRBV6-1, the J gene TRBJ2-3, with D hard to call. Deletions cut 1 base from V and 3 bases from J, with 11 bases between. CDR3 length equals 15 residues. Germline CDR1 MNHNS, CDR2 SASEGT.

There are a few counts of this clonotype. The gene calls are TRBV18 and TRBJ2-2; the D gene is possibly TRBD2 (6 bases). This CDR3 has 15 residues. V was clipped by 5 bases and J by 1 base, with 11 bases between them. Germline CDR1 and CDR2: KGHSH and LQKENI. The CDR3 region is CASSNRDLNTGELFF. Here the CDR3 DNA reads TGTGCCAGCTCAAACCGGGACTTGAACACCGGGGAGCTGTTTTTT.

This clonotype was detected ten times or more. V is TRBV20-1 and J is TRBJ1-2; no reliable D call. The ends were cut back, 0 bases at V and 6 bases at J, with 11 bases in the middle. The CDR3 has 13 amino acids. In germline, CDR1 is DFQATT, CDR2 SNEGSKA (reference sequence). CDR3 in amino acids: CSARDPDRHGYTF. The CDR3 nucleotides read TGCAGTGCTAGAGACCCTGACCGGCATGGCTACACCTTC.

This clonotype was seen ten or more times. The V gene is TRBV12-3 or TRBV12-4, the J gene TRBJ2-5, with a weak D call TRBD1 (5 bases). The CDR3 is made up of 13 amino acids. Trimming removed 0 bases at V and 6 bases at J, with 8 bases between. CDR3 in amino acids: CASSLAQGKTQYF. Here the CDR3 DNA reads TGTGCCAGCAGTTTAGCGCAGGGAAAGACCCAGTACTTC.

About this clonotype itself: This clone may be a read error of a much larger clone one base away. The chain recombines TRBV24-1 with TRBJ2-1, with TRBD1 identical over 11 bases. CDR1 is KGHDR, CDR2 SFDVKD, per germline. This CDR3 comprises 16 residues. The CDR3: CAASDSRDRGINEQFF. CDR3 DNA sequence: TGTGCCGCCAGTGATTCCCGGGACAGGGGGATCAATGAGCAGTTCTTC.

This clonotype was observed a handful of times. The gene calls are TRBV5-5 and TRBJ1-1, with D unclear. The CDR3 is 13 amino acids. The germline CDR1 and CDR2 sequences are SGHKS and YYEKEE (reference sequence). The V and J ends lost 3 bases and 1 base respectively, with 7 bases between them. The CDR3 region has the DNA TGTGCCAGCAGCTGGGATGCGAACACTGAAGCTTTCTTT. Translating it yields CASSWDANTEAFF.

This clonotype was picked up a small number of times. The rearrangement links TRBV5-1 to TRBJ2-5; D perhaps matches TRBD2 (5 bases). Germline values: CDR1 SGHRS, CDR2 YFSETQ. The CDR3 spans 14 residues. V was cut by 4 bases and J by 3 bases, with 13 bases left in between. Here the CDR3 reads CASSRLAPKETQYF. The CDR3 DNA is TGCGCCAGCAGCCGCCTAGCCCCCAAAGAGACCCAGTACTTC.

This sequence joins TRBV10-2 and TRBJ1-5; D remains ambiguous. Germline CDR1 reads WSHSY; CDR2 reads SAAADI. This CDR3 has 13 residues. Trimming left V 2 bases short and J 9 bases short, with 11 bases between. This CDR3 is CASSEPGVSPQHF. The CDR3 DNA follows: TGCGCCAGCAGTGAGCCAGGAGTTTCGCCCCAGCATTTT.

This clonotype was counted at least ten times. The chain combines TRBV28 with TRBJ1-1, with no clear D. With 5 bases removed from V and 4 bases from J, the gap between germline ends came to 11 bases. The germline gives CDR1 MDHEN, CDR2 SYDVKM. The CDR3 spans 13 residues. The CDR3 protein is CASSGGWVTEAFF. The DNA of the CDR3 is TGTGCCAGCAGTGGAGGATGGGTCACTGAAGCTTTCTTT.

The CDR3 nucleotides read TGTGCCAGCAGCGTAGGCGCCGGGACTAGCGCCAGGGAGCTGTTTTTT. It yields the protein CASSVGAGTSARELFF. V usage is TRBV9 and J usage is TRBJ2-2; TRBD2 aligns across 10 bases. The CDR3 loop spans 16 amino acids. Per the germline V gene, CDR1 is SGDLS and CDR2 is YYNGEE. V dropped 0 bases and J dropped 9; count of bases not matched to a gene: 8.